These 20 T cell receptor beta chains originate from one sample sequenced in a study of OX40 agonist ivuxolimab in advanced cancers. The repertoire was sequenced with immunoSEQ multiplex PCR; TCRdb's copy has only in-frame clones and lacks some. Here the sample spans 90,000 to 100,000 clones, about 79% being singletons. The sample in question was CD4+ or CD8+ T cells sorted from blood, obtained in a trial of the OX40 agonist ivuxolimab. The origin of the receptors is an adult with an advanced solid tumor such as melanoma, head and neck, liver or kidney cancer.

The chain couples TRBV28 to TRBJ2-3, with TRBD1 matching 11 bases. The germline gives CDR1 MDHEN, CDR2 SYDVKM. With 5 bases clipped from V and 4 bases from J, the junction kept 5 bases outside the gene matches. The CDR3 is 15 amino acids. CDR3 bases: TGTGCCAGCAGTCCGCGGACAGGGGGCGCAGATACGCAGTATTTT. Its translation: CASSPRTGGADTQYF.

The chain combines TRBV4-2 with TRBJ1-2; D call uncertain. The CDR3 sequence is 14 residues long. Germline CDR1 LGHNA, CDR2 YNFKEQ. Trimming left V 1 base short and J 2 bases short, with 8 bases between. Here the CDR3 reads CASSQVQYNYGYTF. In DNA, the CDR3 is TGTGCCAGCAGCCAAGTACAGTACAACTATGGCTACACCTTC.

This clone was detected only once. CDR3 residues: CASSLTGVSSYEQYF. The DNA of the CDR3 is TGTGCCAGCAGCTTAACGGGTGTCTCCTCCTACGAGCAGTACTTC. This rearrangement joins TRBV11-2 to TRBJ2-7; D unclear. Germline V CDR1 and CDR2: SGHAT, FQNNGV. The ends were cut back, 2 bases at V and 0 bases at J, with 11 bases in the middle. This CDR3 is 15 amino acids long. The variable domain in full, with the rest retrieved from reference TRBV11-2 and TRBJ2-7, is EAGVAQSPRYKIIEKRQSVAFWCNPISGHATLYWYQQILGQGPKLLIQFQNNGVVDDSQLPKDRFSAERLKGVDSTLKIQPAKLEDSAVYLCASSLTGVSSYEQYFGPGTRLTVT.

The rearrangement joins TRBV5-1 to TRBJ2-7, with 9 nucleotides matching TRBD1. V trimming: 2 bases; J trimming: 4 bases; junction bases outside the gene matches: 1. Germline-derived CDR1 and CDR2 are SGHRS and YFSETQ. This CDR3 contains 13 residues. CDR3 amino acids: CASSFGTGYEQYF. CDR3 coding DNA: TGCGCCAGCAGCTTCGGGACAGGGTACGAGCAGTACTTC. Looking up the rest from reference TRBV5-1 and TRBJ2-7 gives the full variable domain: KAGVTQTPRYLIKTRGQQVTLSCSPISGHRSVSWYQQTPGQGLQFLFEYFSETQRNKGNFPGRFSGRQFSNSRSEMNVSTLELGDSALYLCASSFGTGYEQYFGPGTRLTVT.

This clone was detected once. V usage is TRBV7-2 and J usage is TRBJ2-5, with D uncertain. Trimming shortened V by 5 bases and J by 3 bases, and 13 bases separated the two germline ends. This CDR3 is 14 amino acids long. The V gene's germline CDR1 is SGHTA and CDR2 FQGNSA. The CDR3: CASSPRRIKETQYF. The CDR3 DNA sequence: TGTGCCAGCAGCCCCCGGCGGATCAAAGAGACCCAGTACTTC.

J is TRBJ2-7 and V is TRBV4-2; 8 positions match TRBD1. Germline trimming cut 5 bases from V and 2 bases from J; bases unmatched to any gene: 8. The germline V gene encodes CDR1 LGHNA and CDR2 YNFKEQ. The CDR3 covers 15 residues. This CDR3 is CASSTAQGATYEQYF. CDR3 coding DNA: TGTGCCAGCAGCACCGCTCAGGGGGCCACCTACGAGCAGTACTTC.

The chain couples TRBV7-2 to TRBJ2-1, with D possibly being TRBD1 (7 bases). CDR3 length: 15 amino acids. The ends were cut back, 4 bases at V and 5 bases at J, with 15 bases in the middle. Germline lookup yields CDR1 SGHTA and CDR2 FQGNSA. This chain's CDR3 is CASSSAGQRNNEQFF. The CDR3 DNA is TGTGCCAGCAGCTCCGCGGGACAGAGAAACAATGAGCAGTTCTTC.

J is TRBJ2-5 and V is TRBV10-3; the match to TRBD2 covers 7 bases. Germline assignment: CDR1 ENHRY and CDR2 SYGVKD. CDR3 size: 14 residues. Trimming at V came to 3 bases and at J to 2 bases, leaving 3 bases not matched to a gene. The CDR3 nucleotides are TGTGCCATCAGTGATGGGGGGGAGCAAGAGACCCAGTACTTC. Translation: CAISDGGEQETQYF.

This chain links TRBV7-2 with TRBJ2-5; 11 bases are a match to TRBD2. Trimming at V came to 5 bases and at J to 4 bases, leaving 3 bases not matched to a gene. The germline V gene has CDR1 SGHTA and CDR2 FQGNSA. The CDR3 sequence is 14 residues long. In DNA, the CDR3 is TGTGCCAGCAGCCCGGGACTAGCGGTAGAGACCCAGTACTTC. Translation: CASSPGLAVETQYF.

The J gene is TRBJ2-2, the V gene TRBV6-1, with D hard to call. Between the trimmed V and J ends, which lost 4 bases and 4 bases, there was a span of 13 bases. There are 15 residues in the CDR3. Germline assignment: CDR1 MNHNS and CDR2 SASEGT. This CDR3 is CASSGPAQVTGELFF. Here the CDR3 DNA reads TGTGCCAGCAGTGGGCCGGCCCAAGTCACCGGGGAGCTGTTTTTT.

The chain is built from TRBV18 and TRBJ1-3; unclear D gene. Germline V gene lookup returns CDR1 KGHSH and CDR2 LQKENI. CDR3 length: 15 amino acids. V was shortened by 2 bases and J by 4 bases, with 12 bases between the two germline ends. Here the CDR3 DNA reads TGTGCCAGCTCACCAAATAAAGGAGGCGGAAACACCATATATTTT. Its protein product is CASSPNKGGGNTIYF.

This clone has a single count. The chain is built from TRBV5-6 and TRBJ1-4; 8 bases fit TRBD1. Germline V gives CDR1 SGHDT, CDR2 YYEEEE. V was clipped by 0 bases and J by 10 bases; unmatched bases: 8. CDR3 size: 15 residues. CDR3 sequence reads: CASSLVGQERPKLFF. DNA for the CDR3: TGTGCCAGCAGCTTGGTGGGACAGGAGAGGCCAAAACTGTTTTTT. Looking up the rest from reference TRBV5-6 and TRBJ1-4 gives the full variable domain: DAGVTQSPTHLIKTRGQQVTLRCSPKSGHDTVSWYQQALGQGPQFIFQYYEEEERQRGNFPDRFSGHQFPNYSSELNVNALLLGDSALYLCASSLVGQERPKLFFGSGTQLSVL.

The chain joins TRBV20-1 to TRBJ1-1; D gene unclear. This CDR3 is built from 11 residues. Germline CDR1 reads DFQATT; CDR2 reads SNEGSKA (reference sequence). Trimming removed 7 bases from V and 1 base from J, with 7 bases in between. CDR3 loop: CSVQTNTEAFF. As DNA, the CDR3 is TGCAGTGTTCAGACGAACACTGAAGCTTTCTTT.

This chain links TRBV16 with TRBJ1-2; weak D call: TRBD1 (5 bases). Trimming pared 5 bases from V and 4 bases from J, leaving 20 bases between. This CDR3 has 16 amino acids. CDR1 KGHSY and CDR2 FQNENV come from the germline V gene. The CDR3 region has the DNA TGTGCCAGCAGCTCCACAATAAGGGGAGGGACCTATGGCTACACCTTC. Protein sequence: CASSSTIRGGTYGYTF. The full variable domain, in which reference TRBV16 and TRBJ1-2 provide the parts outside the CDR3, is GEEVAQTPKHLVRGEGQKAKLYCAPIKGHSYVFWYQQVLKNEFKFLISFQNENVFDETGMPKERFSAKCLPNSPCSLEIQATKLEDSAVYFCASSSTIRGGTYGYTFGSGTRLTVV.

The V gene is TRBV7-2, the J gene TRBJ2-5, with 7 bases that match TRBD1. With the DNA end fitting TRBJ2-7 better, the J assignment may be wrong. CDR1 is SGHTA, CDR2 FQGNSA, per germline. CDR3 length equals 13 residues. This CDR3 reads CASSLQGAYEQYF. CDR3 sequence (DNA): TGTGCCAGCAGCCTGCAGGGGGCCTACGAGCAGTACTTC.

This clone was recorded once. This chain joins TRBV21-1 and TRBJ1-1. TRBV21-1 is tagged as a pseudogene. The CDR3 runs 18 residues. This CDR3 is CASSKVSDPSKVNTEVFF. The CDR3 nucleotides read TGTGCCAGCAGCAAAGTAAGCGACCCCTCTAAAGTGAACACTGAAGTTTTCTTT.

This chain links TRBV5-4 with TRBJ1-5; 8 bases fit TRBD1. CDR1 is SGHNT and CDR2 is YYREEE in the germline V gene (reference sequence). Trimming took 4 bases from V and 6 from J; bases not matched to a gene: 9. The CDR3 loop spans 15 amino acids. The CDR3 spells CASSRQGLASQPQHF. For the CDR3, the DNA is TGTGCCAGCAGCCGACAGGGGCTCGCCAGTCAGCCCCAGCATTTT.

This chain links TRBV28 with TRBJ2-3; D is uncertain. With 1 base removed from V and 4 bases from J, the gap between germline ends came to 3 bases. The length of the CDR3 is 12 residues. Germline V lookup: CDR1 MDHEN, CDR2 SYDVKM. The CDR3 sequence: CASSLLADTQYF. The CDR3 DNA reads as TGTGCCAGCAGTTTATTGGCAGATACGCAGTATTTT.

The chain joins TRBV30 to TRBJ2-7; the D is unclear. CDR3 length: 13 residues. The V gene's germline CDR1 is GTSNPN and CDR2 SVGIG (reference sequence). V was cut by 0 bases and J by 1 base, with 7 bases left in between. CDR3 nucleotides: TGTGCCTGGAGTGTATACAGTTCCTACGAGCAGTACTTC. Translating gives CAWSVYSSYEQYF.

DNA for the CDR3: TGTGCCTGGAACCAGGGAGGGAGCTCCTATAATTCACCCCTCCACTTT. Its translation is CAWNQGGSSYNSPLHF. The chain couples TRBV30 to TRBJ1-6; perhaps TRBD1 as D (5 bases). Germline CDR1 reads GTSNPN; CDR2 reads SVGIG (reference sequence). Trimming shortened V by 4 bases and J by 0 bases, and 13 bases separated the two germline ends. This CDR3 has 16 amino acids.